This T cell receptor (beta chain) was recorded in a study of cytomegalovirus exposure and HLA in healthy donors. General study points: In terms of immune exposure information, only CMV serostatus was available. When a later analysis was performed, an Asian-associated ancestry cluster reportedly had fewer N-insertions than the approximately 700-donor mean. While the bulk of TCR sequences proved rare, some public TCRs turned up in many donors.

The CDR3 is 14 amino acids. Germline V gene data show CDR1 as SQVTM and CDR2 as ANQGSEA. The V and J ends lost 7 bases and 3 bases respectively, with 15 bases between them. On this clone: What it binds is unknown.

The PCR had 60 Vbeta and 13 Jbeta primers. Produced via immunoSEQ multiplex PCR; TCRdb's table is partial and in-frame only. The sample has 100,000 to 150,000 clones; roughly 70% are singletons. This receptor was obtained from a middle-aged woman in good health and CMV-seropositive. The V gene is TRBV29-1, the J gene TRBJ1-4; a possible D gene is TRBD1 (5 bases). Sequenced input: PBMCs. CDR3 coding DNA: TGCAGCGCCGGCGGGGGAGGGGCTAATGAAAAACTGTTTTTT. Its protein is CSAGGGGANEKLFF.